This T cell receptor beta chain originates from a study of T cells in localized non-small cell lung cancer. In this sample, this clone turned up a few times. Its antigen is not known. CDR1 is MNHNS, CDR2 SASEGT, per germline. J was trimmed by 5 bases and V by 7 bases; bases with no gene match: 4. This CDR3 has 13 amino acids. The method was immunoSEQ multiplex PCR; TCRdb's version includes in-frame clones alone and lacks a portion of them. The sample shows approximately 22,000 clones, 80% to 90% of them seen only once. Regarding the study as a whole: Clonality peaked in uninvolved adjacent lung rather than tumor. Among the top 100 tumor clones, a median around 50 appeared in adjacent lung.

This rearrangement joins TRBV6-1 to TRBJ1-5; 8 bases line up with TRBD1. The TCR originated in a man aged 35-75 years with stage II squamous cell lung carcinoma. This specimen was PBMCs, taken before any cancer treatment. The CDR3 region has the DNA TGTGCCAGCACCAGGGACAGGCATCAGCCCCAGCATTTT. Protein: CASTRDRHQPQHF.